The sample holds many counts of the clone carrying this T cell receptor beta chain. TCRdb redid the calling of the 5' RACE reads with MiXCR, one entry per CDR3 protein. Of 70,000 or so distinct CDR3 sequences listed, 12% are singletons. The record originates from a study of early T cells in non-severe SARS-CoV-2 infection. V was trimmed by 7 bases and J by 0 bases, leaving 13 bases between them. The germline V gene has CDR1 SNHLY and CDR2 FYNNEI. CDR3 length equals 16 residues. The chain has TRBV2 and TRBJ1-6; perhaps TRBD1 as D (5 bases). This sequence was found in an adult who was a healthcare worker with PCR-confirmed SARS-CoV-2 infection or an uninfected control (not recorded which). Sequencing input: whole blood. The CDR3: CASITGRSSYNSPLHF. CDR3 in DNA: TGTGCCAGCATTACAGGAAGGAGCTCCTATAATTCACCCCTCCACTTT.